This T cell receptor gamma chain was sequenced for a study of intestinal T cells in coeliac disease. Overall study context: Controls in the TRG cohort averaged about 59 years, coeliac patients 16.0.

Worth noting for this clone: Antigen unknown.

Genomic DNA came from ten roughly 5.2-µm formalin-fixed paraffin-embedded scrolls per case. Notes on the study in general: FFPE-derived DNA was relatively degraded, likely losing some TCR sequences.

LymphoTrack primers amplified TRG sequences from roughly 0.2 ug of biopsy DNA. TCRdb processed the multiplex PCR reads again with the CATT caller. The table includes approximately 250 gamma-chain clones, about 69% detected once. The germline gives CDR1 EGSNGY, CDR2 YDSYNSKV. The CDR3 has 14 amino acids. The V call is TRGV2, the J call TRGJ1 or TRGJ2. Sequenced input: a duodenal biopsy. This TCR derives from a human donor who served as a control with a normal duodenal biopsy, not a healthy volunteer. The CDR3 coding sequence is TGTGCACCTGGGACGGGTTCTTATTATTATAAGAAACTCTTT. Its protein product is CAPGTGSYYYKKLF.